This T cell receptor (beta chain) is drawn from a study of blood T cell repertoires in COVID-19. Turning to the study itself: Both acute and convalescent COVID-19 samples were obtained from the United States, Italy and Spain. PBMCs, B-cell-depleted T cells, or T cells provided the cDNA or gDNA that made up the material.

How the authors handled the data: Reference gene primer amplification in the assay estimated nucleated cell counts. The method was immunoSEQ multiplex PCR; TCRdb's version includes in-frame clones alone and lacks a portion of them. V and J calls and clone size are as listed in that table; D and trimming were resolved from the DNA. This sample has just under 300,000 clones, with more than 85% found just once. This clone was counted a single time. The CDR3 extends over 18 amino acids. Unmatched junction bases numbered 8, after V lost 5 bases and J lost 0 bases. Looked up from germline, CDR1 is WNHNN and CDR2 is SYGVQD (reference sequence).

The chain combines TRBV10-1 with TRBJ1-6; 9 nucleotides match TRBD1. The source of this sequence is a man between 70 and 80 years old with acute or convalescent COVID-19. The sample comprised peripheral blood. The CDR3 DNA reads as TGCGCCAGCAGTTACAGGGGGCGGACAAACTCCTATAATTCACCCCTCCACTTT. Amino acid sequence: CASSYRGRTNSYNSPLHF.